Listed below are T cell receptor beta chains from one sample, sequenced in a study of T cells in Graves' hyperthyroidism and ophthalmopathy. TCRdb recomputed calls from the multiplex PCR reads with MiXCR, one row per CDR3 protein. This table holds fewer than 200,000 distinct CDR3 sequences, about a sixth found once. Sequencing was done on a sample of blood. These receptor sequences come from a woman between 50 and 59 years old with Graves' hyperthyroidism. The CDR3 runs from the conserved cysteine through the conserved F or W. A D gene is named only where the DNA matches it firmly. Clone size is stated in some rows and not others, as once, few, many or a class when expanded.

j_call | clone_size | d_call | v_call | cdr3_nt | cdr3_aa
TRBJ2-1 | many | TRBD2 | TRBV6-6 | TGTGCCAGCAGTTACGGGACTAGCGGTCTCGATGAGCAGTTCTTC | CASSYGTSGLDEQFF
TRBJ2-2 | many | TRBD1 | TRBV25-1 | TGTGCCAGCACCCAAACAGGGGGCCGCACCGGGGAGCTGTTTTTT | CASTQTGGRTGELFF
TRBJ1-2 | NA | TRBD1 | TRBV2 | TGTGCCAGCAGTGACCGGGGGACAGGCCGATCCCCTAACTATGGCTACACCTTC | CASSDRGTGRSPNYGYTF
TRBJ1-2 | NA | NA | TRBV12-3/TRBV12-4 | TGTGCCAGCAGTCCAAAAGAGAGTGGCTACACCTTC | CASSPKESGYTF
TRBJ1-6 | many | NA | TRBV12-3/TRBV12-4 | TGTGCCAGCAGCCTGACAGGTGGTAATTCACCCCTCCACTTT | CASSLTGGNSPLHF
TRBJ2-7 | many | NA | TRBV6-1 | TGTGCCGGCGGGACCCCGGCCTACGAGCAGTACTTC | CAGGTPAYEQYF
TRBJ1-6 | many | NA | TRBV5-6 | TGTGCCAGCAGCTTGGTGGCGGACAGCCGGTCACCCCTCCACTTT | CASSLVADSRSPLHF
TRBJ1-4 | NA | NA | TRBV7-2 | TGTGCCAGCAGCTTATTAGGACAGTTTAATGAAAAACTGTTTTTT | CASSLLGQFNEKLFF
TRBJ2-3 | many | TRBD2 | TRBV6-2/TRBV6-3 | TGTGCCAGCAGGCGACGACTAGCGGGGGCGAACACAGATACGCAGTATTTT | CASRRRLAGANTDTQYF
TRBJ1-1 | many | NA | TRBV5-6 | TGTGCCAGCAGCTTGACCGCTGAAGCTTTCTTT | CASSLTAEAFF
TRBJ2-3 | many | TRBD2 | TRBV28 | TGTGCCAGCAGTTCGCCCGGGGGGGGCGCGGATACGCAGTATTTT | CASSSPGGGADTQYF
TRBJ2-7 | NA | NA | TRBV27 | TGTGCCAGCAGTTTAACTCCGGCCGGATCCTACGAGCAGTACTTC | CASSLTPAGSYEQYF
TRBJ2-7 | NA | NA | TRBV20-1 | TGCAGTGCTCCCAACGGTGGAAACTACGAGCAGTACTTC | CSAPNGGNYEQYF
TRBJ1-2 | NA | NA | TRBV20-1 | TGCAGTACTGAGGACATCGGGAGCTATGGCTACACCTTC | CSTEDIGSYGYTF
TRBJ2-2 | NA | NA | TRBV20-1 | TGCAGTGCTGGGGTATCAGGGGCGCGGACCGGGGAGCTGTTTTTT | CSAGVSGARTGELFF
TRBJ1-6 | many | NA | TRBV19 | TGTGCCAGTAGCCTATTGGATTCACCCCTCCACTTT | CASSLLDSPLHF
TRBJ1-2 | many | NA | TRBV5-6 | TGTGCCAGCAGCCGAGGGCCCCTACTGGACACCTTC | CASSRGPLLDTF
TRBJ2-5 | many | TRBD2 | TRBV5-5 | TGTGCCAGCAGCTGGCAATTTAGCGGGGGAGCGACCTTACTGGAGACCCAGTACTTC | CASSWQFSGGATLLETQYF
TRBJ2-1 | many | TRBD2 | TRBV7-3 | TGTGCCAGCAGCTTATGGCTAGCGGGGGGGCTTAATGAGCAGTTCTTC | CASSLWLAGGLNEQFF
TRBJ1-1 | many | NA | TRBV11-2 | TGTGCCAGCAGCTGGGACCCACTAGCGGGTGAAGCTTTCTTT | CASSWDPLAGEAFF
TRBJ2-1 | many | TRBD1 | TRBV5-1 | TGCGCCAGCAGCCATGGACCTGGGACAGGGTCAATCAGCTCCTACAATGAGCAGTTCTTC | CASSHGPGTGSISSYNEQFF
TRBJ2-2 | many | NA | TRBV27 | TGTGCCAGCAGTCCCTACACCGGGGAGCTGTTTTTT | CASSPYTGELFF
TRBJ2-2 | many | NA | TRBV2 | TGTGCCAGCAGTGAAAGGCTTCGGTCCACCGGGGAGCTGTTTTTT | CASSERLRSTGELFF
TRBJ1-2 | many | TRBD1 | TRBV27 | TGTGCCAGCAGTTTCGACAGGGAACCCTATGGCTACACCTTC | CASSFDREPYGYTF
TRBJ2-1 | many | TRBD1 | TRBV20-1 | TGCAGTGCTAGAGCACAGGGGCATGAGCAGTTCTTC | CSARAQGHEQFF
TRBJ2-7 | many | NA | TRBV27 | TGTGCCAGCAGTTTATCCAGGGTCCACGAGCAGTACTTC | CASSLSRVHEQYF
TRBJ1-1 | NA | NA | TRBV2 | TGTGCCAGCAGTGGAGTTCAGGGTGTGGCCACTGAAGCTTTCTTT | CASSGVQGVATEAFF
TRBJ1-2 | many | NA | TRBV7-2 | TGTGCCAGCAGCTGGGGACAAGACTATGGCTACACCTTC | CASSWGQDYGYTF
TRBJ1-1 | NA | NA | TRBV11-2 | TGTGCCAGCAGCTTAGAACTTATGAGGGCTGAAGCTTTCTTT | CASSLELMRAEAFF
TRBJ2-3 | NA | NA | TRBV28 | TGTGCCTGCCGTAGCGCCGGGACTAGCACAGATACGCAGTATTTT | CACRSAGTSTDTQYF
TRBJ1-4 | many | NA | TRBV2 | TGTGCCAGCAGGGAAACAGAGGTTAATGAAAAACTGTTTTTT | CASRETEVNEKLFF
TRBJ2-7 | many | NA | TRBV14 | TGTGCCAGCAGCCAAGATGAGGGGGGGCCCTCCTACGAGCAGTACTTC | CASSQDEGGPSYEQYF
TRBJ1-5 | NA | NA | TRBV6-1 | TGTGCCAGCAGGGACAGAGCCGGAATACGGCAGCCCCAGCATTTT | CASRDRAGIRQPQHF
TRBJ1-1 | few | NA | TRBV20-1 | TGCAGTGCTCCTCCTCGGGAAAAGGACACTGAAGCTTTCTTT | CSAPPREKDTEAFF
TRBJ1-1 | many | NA | TRBV7-9 | TGTGCCAGCAGCTTAGTTTTGGGTCCTAGGACTGAAGCTTTCTTT | CASSLVLGPRTEAFF
TRBJ1-5 | many | NA | TRBV19 | TGTGCCAGTAGACCCGGGCCGAGGGGCAATCAGCCCCAGCATTTT | CASRPGPRGNQPQHF
TRBJ2-7 | many | TRBD1 | TRBV29-1 | TGCAGCGTTGAAGGCGGGGACAGGATATACGAGCAGTACTTC | CSVEGGDRIYEQYF
TRBJ2-1 | NA | NA | TRBV27 | TGTGCCAGCAGTTCCCACTCCCAGGGGCCTTATGCCAATGAGCAGTTCTTC | CASSSHSQGPYANEQFF
TRBJ1-2 | many | NA | TRBV2 | TGTGCCAGCAGGGTGGGGACCACGGGGGGCTACACCTTC | CASRVGTTGGYTF
TRBJ2-2 | many | TRBD2 | TRBV6-1 | TGTGCCAGCAGTTATGGACTAGCGGGGAACACCGGGGAGCTGTTTTTT | CASSYGLAGNTGELFF
TRBJ2-5 | many | TRBD1 | TRBV4-3 | TGCGCCAGCAGCCAAAGAGGGAAGGGACAGGGATTATCCCTCCAAGAGACCCAGTACTTC | CASSQRGKGQGLSLQETQYF
TRBJ1-4 | many | TRBD1 | TRBV28 | TGTGCCAGCAGTTGGACAACCTTCACGACAGGGGACGCTAATGAAAAACTGTTTTTT | CASSWTTFTTGDANEKLFF
TRBJ2-1 | many | NA | TRBV2 | TGTGCCAGCAGGGGGGGCCCCGCCTACAATGAGCAGTTCTTC | CASRGGPAYNEQFF
TRBJ1-3 | many | NA | TRBV12-3/TRBV12-4 | TGTGCCAGCACCCTCTTCCTCCGGGCTGCTGGAAACACCATATATTTT | CASTLFLRAAGNTIYF
TRBJ2-5 | NA | TRBD2 | TRBV28 | TGTGCCAGCAGAGCGCATAGCGGGAGTAGGGGGGAGACCCAGTACTTC | CASRAHSGSRGETQYF
TRBJ2-3 | many | TRBD2 | TRBV29-1 | TGCAGCGTTACCCTAGCGGGGGGTATTAGGGTTGCAGATACGCAGTATTTT | CSVTLAGGIRVADTQYF
TRBJ2-1 | many | NA | TRBV7-2 | TGTGCCAGCAGCCCCGGACCTCTCTTGTCCTACAATGAGCAGTTCTTC | CASSPGPLLSYNEQFF